This is a list of T cell receptor beta chains from one sample in a study of CD8 T cells in Susac syndrome. Via MiXCR, TCRdb re-called the immunoSEQ multiplex PCR reads, giving one row per CDR3 protein. The sample includes roughly 160,000 distinct CDR3 sequences, around 94% seen only once; the top ten take 0.13% to 0.15%. Sequencing was carried out using CD4+ T cells from PBMCs. These receptors were taken from a human donor in good health. The CDR3 runs from the conserved cysteine through the conserved F or W. A D gene is named only where the DNA matches it firmly. Size tells how often a clone was seen (once, few, many) or the class of an expanded clone, and some rows leave it out.

j_call clone_size v_call d_call cdr3_aa cdr3_nt
TRBJ2-7 - TRBV5-1 - CASSRQGHTFYEQYF TGCGCCAGCAGCCGGCAGGGACACACGTTCTACGAGCAGTACTTC
TRBJ1-2 - TRBV5-1 - CASSLNLQGGYTF TGCGCCAGCAGCTTGAACCTCCAGGGGGGCTACACCTTC
TRBJ1-2 - TRBV28 TRBD1 CASSLLGGKGANYGYTF TGTGCCAGCAGTTTATTAGGGGGGAAGGGGGCGAACTATGGCTACACCTTC
TRBJ1-6 - TRBV30 - CAWARPVTDSPLHF TGTGCCTGGGCCCGGCCGGTTACCGATTCACCCCTCCACTTT
TRBJ2-5 - TRBV12-5 TRBD2 CASGLVLRGEETQYF TGTGCTAGTGGTTTGGTACTACGGGGGGAAGAGACCCAGTACTTC
TRBJ2-1 once TRBV2 - CASSEGHTYAYNEQFF TGTGCCAGCAGTGAAGGGCACACGTACGCCTACAATGAGCAGTTCTTC
TRBJ2-7 - TRBV5-4 TRBD2 CASSQDLAGIYEQYF TGTGCCAGCAGCCAAGATCTAGCGGGCATCTACGAGCAGTACTTC
TRBJ2-7 - TRBV20-1 - CSARPVSSYEQYF TGCAGTGCTAGGCCCGTAAGCTCCTACGAGCAGTACTTC
TRBJ2-1 - TRBV7-2 TRBD1 CASSSQQGARNEQFF TGTGCCAGCAGCTCTCAACAGGGGGCGCGCAATGAGCAGTTCTTC
TRBJ1-6 - TRBV5-4 TRBD1 CASSLPNRGPASPLHF TGTGCCAGCAGCTTGCCAAACAGGGGGCCGGCTTCACCCCTCCACTTT
TRBJ2-3 - TRBV11-2 - CASSLEENTQYF TGTGCCAGCAGCTTAGAGGAGAATACGCAGTATTTT
TRBJ2-2 - TRBV14 - CASSQSNTGELFF TGTGCCAGCAGCCAATCCAACACCGGGGAGCTGTTTTTT
TRBJ1-4 - TRBV28 - CASSREGPEKLFF TGTGCCAGCAGTCGAGAGGGGCCAGAAAAACTGTTTTTT
TRBJ2-1 - TRBV7-3 TRBD2 CASSPTSGGAGGNEQFF TGTGCCAGCAGCCCCACTAGCGGGGGGGCCGGAGGCAATGAGCAGTTCTTC
TRBJ2-3 - TRBV3-1 - CASSQAQGTDTQYF TGTGCCAGCAGCCAAGCACAGGGTACAGATACGCAGTATTTT
TRBJ2-7 - TRBV29-1 TRBD1 CSVDTGDSYEQYF TGCAGCGTCGATACAGGGGACTCCTACGAGCAGTACTTC
TRBJ2-5 - TRBV29-1 - CSVDKEGEETQYF TGCAGCGTTGATAAAGAGGGAGAAGAGACCCAGTACTTC
TRBJ1-2 - TRBV4-2 - CASSQGNPHTNNYGYTF TGTGCCAGCAGCCAAGGGAACCCACATACAAATAACTATGGCTACACCTTC
TRBJ2-3 - TRBV12-3/TRBV12-4 - CASSLTGLSGSPQYF TGTGCCAGCAGTTTAACCGGACTCAGTGGATCTCCGCAGTATTTT
TRBJ2-3 - TRBV20-1 TRBD1 CSAKQGLDTQYF TGCAGTGCTAAACAGGGGCTAGATACGCAGTATTTT
TRBJ2-1 - TRBV18 TRBD2 CASSPDAGGGDEQFF TGTGCCAGCTCACCCGACGCGGGGGGTGGCGATGAGCAGTTCTTC
TRBJ2-1 - TRBV9 - CASSVDAHSEQFF TGTGCCAGCAGCGTAGACGCTCACAGTGAGCAGTTCTTC
TRBJ2-7 - TRBV9 - CASSVGGAGAHEQYF TGTGCCAGCAGTGTAGGGGGAGCCGGAGCCCACGAGCAGTACTTC
TRBJ1-1 - TRBV2 - CASSRTALNTEAFF TGTGCCAGCAGTAGGACAGCGCTTAACACTGAAGCTTTCTTT
TRBJ1-6 - TRBV6-2/TRBV6-3 TRBD1 CASRDTGVSPLHF TGTGCCAGCAGGGACACAGGGGTCTCACCCCTCCACTTT
TRBJ2-5 - TRBV7-2 TRBD2 CASSRRLAGGGETQYF TGTGCCAGCAGCCGCCGACTAGCGGGGGGCGGGGAGACCCAGTACTTC
TRBJ1-1 - TRBV24-1 TRBD1 CATSEPDRGNTEAFF TGTGCCACCAGTGAACCTGACAGGGGGAACACTGAAGCTTTCTTT
TRBJ1-2 - TRBV6-5 - CASSYYYGNYGYTF TGTGCCAGCAGTTACTACTACGGGAACTATGGCTACACCTTC
TRBJ2-2 - TRBV6-5 - CASIGVPGELFF TGTGCCAGCATAGGGGTCCCCGGGGAGCTGTTTTTT
TRBJ2-1 once TRBV28 - CASSKPSGEQFF TGTGCCAGCAGCAAGCCCTCGGGTGAGCAGTTCTTC
TRBJ2-3 - TRBV28 TRBD2 CASSQAASGGIRYTQYF TGTGCCAGCAGCCAAGCGGCTAGCGGGGGGATCAGATATACGCAGTATTTT
TRBJ2-3 - TRBV15 - CATSRDAVVGIDTQYF TGTGCCACCAGCAGAGATGCTGTTGTGGGTATAGATACGCAGTATTTT
TRBJ2-7 - TRBV6-2/TRBV6-3 - CASSHRNSYEQYF TGTGCCAGCAGCCACAGGAACTCCTACGAGCAGTACTTC
TRBJ2-1 - TRBV20-1 TRBD1 CSARDGGQGASEQFF TGCAGTGCTAGAGATGGGGGGCAGGGGGCGAGTGAGCAGTTCTTC
TRBJ2-3 - TRBV29-1 TRBD2 CSVALLLAGARNTQYF TGCAGCGTTGCCCTATTACTAGCGGGGGCGCGAAATACGCAGTATTTT
TRBJ2-5 - TRBV4-3 - CASSNYQETQYF TGCGCCAGCAGCAATTACCAAGAGACCCAGTACTTC
TRBJ2-7 - TRBV30 - CAWSVLRGVRAYEQYF TGTGCCTGGAGTGTACTCCGGGGAGTGAGGGCCTACGAGCAGTACTTC
TRBJ2-7 - TRBV20-1 TRBD2 CSASPGGYEQYF TGCAGTGCTAGTCCGGGAGGGTACGAGCAGTACTTC
TRBJ1-2 few TRBV7-2 - CASSADRIYGYTF TGTGCCAGCAGCGCCGACAGGATCTATGGCTACACCTTC
TRBJ2-3 - TRBV29-1 TRBD2 CSVLAGGITDTQYF TGCAGCGTTTTAGCGGGGGGGATCACAGATACGCAGTATTTT
TRBJ1-4 - TRBV7-9 - CASSPSREKLFF TGTGCCAGCAGCCCGAGTCGGGAAAAACTGTTTTTT
TRBJ2-7 once TRBV20-1 TRBD2 CSASRGGYEQYF TGCAGTGCCTCTCGCGGGGGCTACGAGCAGTACTTC
TRBJ2-1 - TRBV3-1 TRBD2 CASSTSGVPDEQFF TGTGCCAGCAGTACTAGCGGGGTGCCCGATGAGCAGTTCTTC
TRBJ1-2 once TRBV5-4 TRBD1 CASSQGTGEFYGYTF TGTGCCAGCAGCCAAGGGACAGGGGAATTCTATGGCTACACCTTC
TRBJ1-5 - TRBV12-3/TRBV12-4 - CASSSEGFQPQHF TGTGCCAGCAGTTCGGAGGGTTTTCAGCCCCAGCATTTT
TRBJ1-2 once TRBV2 - CASRHAGVLDGYTF TGTGCCAGCAGGCACGCGGGAGTATTGGATGGCTACACCTTC
TRBJ2-3 - TRBV20-1 TRBD1 CSARWTGGGDTQYF TGCAGTGCTAGATGGACAGGGGGTGGAGATACGCAGTATTTT
TRBJ2-3 - TRBV6-2/TRBV6-3 - CASSRTENTQYF TGTGCCAGCAGTCGGACAGAAAATACGCAGTATTTT
TRBJ1-4 - TRBV4-3 - CASSQDPRLDEKLFF TGCGCCAGCAGCCAAGACCCCCGGCTTGATGAAAAACTGTTTTTT
TRBJ2-3 - TRBV20-1 - CSYPRPTGRGDGTDTQYF TGCAGCTACCCGAGGCCCACAGGGAGGGGTGACGGCACAGATACGCAGTATTTT
TRBJ2-1 few TRBV29-1 - CSVVSDNEQFF TGCAGCGTTGTTTCTGACAATGAGCAGTTCTTC
TRBJ2-3 - TRBV20-1 - CSAGGHRSDTQYF TGCAGTGCTGGAGGGCACCGATCAGATACGCAGTATTTT